The TCR beta chain described here comes from a study of blood T cells in healthy people across ages. The use of a sample-barcoded 5' primer and a J-beta primer mix characterized a second PCR of about 7 to 12 cycles. TCRdb re-called the 5' RACE reads through MiXCR, storing one row per CDR3 protein. The sample yields over a million distinct CDR3 sequences, 45% seen once. Study conclusions and caveats: Across the age range, TCR beta diversity per million T cells fell in a roughly linear way. Correlation between TCR beta diversity and naive T cell percentage was strong.

V was clipped by 3 bases and J by 11 bases, with 8 bases between them. This CDR3 spans 11 amino acids. Germline values: CDR1 SGHAT, CDR2 FQNNGV. This clonotype was detected only a few times. Its matching antigen is unknown. The chain joins TRBV11-2 to TRBJ2-1, with TRBD2 as a possible D gene (6 bases). Sequenced: blood. This clonotype was obtained from a woman aged 55-70 years in good health. The CDR3 here is CASSLSGQQFF. In nucleotides, the CDR3 is TGTGCCAGCAGCTTGAGCGGGCAGCAGTTCTTC.